Listed below are T cell receptor beta chains from one sample, sequenced in a study of blood T cell repertoires in COVID-19. Here immunoSEQ multiplex PCR was the method, and the copy in TCRdb shows in-frame clones only, minus some. Of about 160,000 clones listed, roughly 80% are singletons. Sequencing used peripheral blood. These receptors were taken from a man between 65 and 85 years old with acute or convalescent COVID-19. Both conserved end residues are part of each CDR3. Fields, in order: clone size, D gene, J gene, V gene, CDR3 protein, CDR3 DNA. A D gene is named only where the DNA matches it firmly. The size entry is marked missing in some rows and otherwise reads once, few, many or a size class.

- | - | TRBJ1-5 | TRBV27 | CASSGSNQPQHF | TGTGCCAGCTCGGGTTCCAATCAGCCCCAGCATTTT
few | - | TRBJ2-7 | TRBV7-2 | CASSLASRLSYEQYF | TGTGCCAGCAGCTTAGCGTCGCGGCTCTCCTACGAGCAGTACTTC
- | - | TRBJ2-5 | TRBV5-5 | CASSLGNPGETQYF | TGTGCCAGCAGCTTGGGGAATCCGGGGGAGACCCAGTACTTC
- | - | TRBJ2-2 | TRBV5-6 | CASSGGEEGIGELFF | TGTGCCAGCAGCGGTGGGGAAGAGGGCATCGGGGAGCTGTTTTTT
- | - | TRBJ2-1 | TRBV28 | CASILGGIYNEQFF | TGTGCCAGCATCCTGGGGGGTATCTACAATGAGCAGTTCTTC
few | TRBD1 | TRBJ1-4 | TRBV6-5 | CASSSDRENEKLFF | TGTGCCAGCAGTTCGGACAGGGAAAATGAAAAACTGTTTTTT
- | TRBD2 | TRBJ2-5 | TRBV28 | CASSSGLASQETQYF | TGTGCCAGCAGTTCCGGACTAGCGAGCCAAGAGACCCAGTACTTC
- | - | TRBJ2-5 | TRBV7-2 | CASSLARGIETQYF | TGTGCCAGCAGCTTAGCGCGGGGAATTGAGACCCAGTACTTC
- | TRBD1 | TRBJ2-7 | TRBV6-5 | CASSKSGGDEQYF | TGTGCCAGCAGCAAGTCAGGGGGCGACGAGCAGTACTTC
once | TRBD1 | TRBJ1-4 | TRBV12-3/TRBV12-4 | CASRPTQGKLFF | TGTGCCAGCAGGCCAACACAGGGGAAACTGTTTTTT
few | TRBD1 | TRBJ2-3 | TRBV5-4 | CASSLGTGRTQYF | TGTGCCAGCAGCTTGGGGACAGGGCGTACGCAGTATTTT
- | TRBD1 | TRBJ1-2 | TRBV27 | CASSKSQGGYTF | TGTGCCAGCAGTAAATCACAGGGGGGCTACACCTTC
- | TRBD2 | TRBJ2-1 | TRBV24-1 | CATSDGLGKSGGYNEQFF | TGTGCCACCAGTGATGGACTAGGGAAGTCGGGTGGCTACAATGAGCAGTTCTTC
- | - | TRBJ2-7 | TRBV24-1 | CASAEDRPPYEQYF | TGTGCCTCGGCCGAGGATCGGCCCCCCTACGAGCAGTACTTC
few | TRBD2 | TRBJ2-3 | TRBV5-1 | CASSLAGGGLTDTQYF | TGCGCCAGCAGCTTGGCCGGGGGAGGGTTAACAGATACGCAGTATTTT
- | - | TRBJ1-2 | TRBV28 | CASSPPTVGLYGYTF | TGTGCCAGCAGTCCCCCGACAGTGGGCCTGTATGGCTACACCTTC
once | TRBD1 | TRBJ1-1 | TRBV5-1 | CASSLVPDRGGTEAFF | TGCGCCAGCAGTCTCGTCCCGGACAGGGGAGGCACTGAAGCTTTCTTT
- | TRBD2 | TRBJ2-5 | TRBV14 | CASSQSGGIQETQYF | TGTGCCAGCAGCCAGTCGGGAGGGATCCAAGAGACCCAGTACTTC
- | - | TRBJ2-3 | TRBV11-3 | CASSFMGAAGDTQYF | TGTGCCAGCAGCTTTATGGGAGCGGCGGGGGATACGCAGTATTTT
- | - | TRBJ2-1 | TRBV5-3 | CARSFRGNEQFF | TGTGCCAGAAGCTTTCGAGGAAATGAGCAGTTCTTC
- | - | TRBJ2-7 | TRBV28 | CASSRDSYEQYF | TGTGCCAGCAGTCGGGATTCCTACGAGCAGTACTTC
- | - | TRBJ2-7 | TRBV7-9 | CASSLTGEQYF | TGTGCCAGCAGCTTAACAGGGGAGCAGTACTTC
- | TRBD1 | TRBJ2-7 | TRBV6-5 | CASSPGQALEQYF | TGTGCCAGCAGTCCGGGACAGGCCCTGGAGCAGTACTTC
- | - | TRBJ2-5 | TRBV5-1 | CASSLGLLYQETQYF | TGCGCCAGCAGCTTAGGACTATTGTACCAAGAGACCCAGTACTTC
- | TRBD1 | TRBJ1-2 | TRBV12-3/TRBV12-4 | CASSGTGYGYTF | TGTGCCAGCAGTGGGACAGGGTACGGCTACACCTTC
- | TRBD1 | TRBJ1-3 | TRBV7-2 | CASSSWTGGNTIYF | TGTGCCAGCAGCTCTTGGACAGGAGGAAACACCATATATTTT
- | TRBD2 | TRBJ2-5 | TRBV15 | CATSKLGTSGQETQYF | TGTGCCACCAGCAAGCTCGGGACTAGCGGCCAAGAGACCCAGTACTTC
- | - | TRBJ1-1 | TRBV5-1 | CASSLVGQGKSPEAFF | TGCGCCAGCAGCTTGGTAGGTCAGGGGAAAAGTCCTGAAGCTTTCTTT
- | TRBD1 | TRBJ2-1 | TRBV7-2 | CASSTRGRREQFF | TGTGCCAGCAGCACCAGGGGGCGCCGTGAGCAGTTCTTC
- | TRBD2 | TRBJ2-7 | TRBV19 | CASSRGLAGIYEQYF | TGTGCCAGTAGTAGGGGACTAGCGGGGATCTACGAGCAGTACTTC
- | TRBD2 | TRBJ2-7 | TRBV5-1 | CASSLGLLAGAFYEQYF | TGCGCCAGCAGCTTGGGACTCCTAGCGGGCGCCTTCTACGAGCAGTACTTC
- | TRBD2 | TRBJ2-1 | TRBV7-2 | CASRKGLAGGPNEQFF | TGTGCCAGCAGGAAAGGACTAGCGGGGGGGCCAAATGAGCAGTTCTTC
many | TRBD1 | TRBJ1-5 | TRBV27 | CASRPTTGNNQPQHF | TGTGCCAGCAGGCCCACGACAGGGAACAATCAGCCCCAGCATTTT
few | - | TRBJ1-5 | TRBV7-9 | CASSLEGGNQPQHF | TGTGCCAGCAGCTTAGAAGGGGGCAATCAGCCCCAGCATTTT
- | TRBD1 | TRBJ1-4 | TRBV11-2 | CASSLGTGWNEKLFF | TGTGCCAGCAGCTTAGGGACAGGATGGAATGAAAAACTGTTTTTT
- | TRBD1 | TRBJ1-1 | TRBV3-1/TRBV3-2 | CASSLKGQGSEAFF | TGTGCCAGCAGCCTAAAGGGACAGGGTTCTGAAGCTTTCTTT
- | - | TRBJ2-3 | TRBV24-1 | CATSRGIADTQYF | TGTGCCACCAGTCGAGGGATCGCAGATACGCAGTATTTT
- | TRBD1 | TRBJ1-5 | TRBV28 | CASSFWTGGGQPQHF | TGTGCCAGCAGTTTCTGGACAGGGGGCGGTCAGCCCCAGCATTTT
- | - | TRBJ1-5 | TRBV19 | CASSIAGGIGNQPQHF | TGTGCCAGTAGTATTGCCGGGGGGATTGGCAATCAGCCCCAGCATTTT
- | TRBD1 | TRBJ2-7 | TRBV12-3/TRBV12-4 | CASSLGTEFEQYF | TGTGCCAGCAGTTTGGGGACAGAGTTCGAGCAGTACTTC
- | - | TRBJ2-7 | TRBV6-5 | CASKIGRHYEQYF | TGTGCCAGCAAGATAGGTAGACACTACGAGCAGTACTTC
- | - | TRBJ2-7 | TRBV5-6 | CASSPEGQSSYEQYF | TGTGCCAGCAGCCCGGAGGGACAGTCCTCCTACGAGCAGTACTTC
- | TRBD1 | TRBJ1-2 | TRBV18 | CASSPDRGTNYGYTF | TGTGCCAGCTCACCTGACAGGGGGACTAACTATGGCTACACCTTC
- | - | TRBJ1-4 | TRBV7-2 | CASSVIDGEKLFF | TGTGCCAGCAGCGTAATCGACGGGGAAAAACTGTTTTTT
- | - | TRBJ1-1 | TRBV21-1 | CASSKKATSRDSAFF | TGTGCCAGCAGCAAAAAGGCCACTTCGAGGGATTCAGCTTTCTTT
- | - | TRBJ2-2 | TRBV27 | CASSGRTNTGELFF | TGTGCCAGCAGTGGCCGTACGAACACCGGGGAGCTGTTTTTT
- | - | TRBJ2-3 | TRBV28 | CASSPPESTDTQYF | TGTGCCAGCAGTCCCCCGGAGTCCACAGATACGCAGTATTTT
once | TRBD2 | TRBJ2-3 | TRBV7-2 | CASSFRGRLAGADTQYF | TGTGCCAGCAGCTTCCGGGGGCGACTAGCGGGAGCAGATACGCAGTATTTT
- | TRBD1 | TRBJ2-1 | TRBV4-2 | CASSQDLGTGSDEQFF | TGTGCCAGCAGCCAAGATTTAGGGACAGGGTCCGATGAGCAGTTCTTC
- | TRBD2 | TRBJ2-7 | TRBV9 | CASSPRTSGGYEQYF | TGTGCCAGCAGCCCGAGGACTAGCGGGGGCTACGAGCAGTACTTC
- | - | TRBJ2-7 | TRBV5-1 | CASSFGRTYEQYF | TGCGCCAGCAGCTTTGGCCGAACCTACGAGCAGTACTTC